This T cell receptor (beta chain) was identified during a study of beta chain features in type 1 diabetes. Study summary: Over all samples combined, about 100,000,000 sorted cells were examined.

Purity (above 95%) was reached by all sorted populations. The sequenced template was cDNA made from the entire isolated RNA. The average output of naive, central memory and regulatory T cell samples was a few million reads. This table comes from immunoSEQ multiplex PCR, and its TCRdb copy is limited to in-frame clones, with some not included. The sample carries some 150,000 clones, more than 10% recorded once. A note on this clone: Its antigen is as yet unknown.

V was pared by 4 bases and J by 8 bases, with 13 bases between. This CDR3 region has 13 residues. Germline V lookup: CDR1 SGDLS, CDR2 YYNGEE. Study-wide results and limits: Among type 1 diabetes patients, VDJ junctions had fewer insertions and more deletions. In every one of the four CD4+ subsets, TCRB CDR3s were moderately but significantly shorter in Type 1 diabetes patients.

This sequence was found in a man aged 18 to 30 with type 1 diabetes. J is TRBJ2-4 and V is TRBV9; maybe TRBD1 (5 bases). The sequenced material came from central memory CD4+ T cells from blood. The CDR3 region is CASSTTALDIQYF. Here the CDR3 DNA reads TGTGCCAGCAGCACGACAGCGCTGGACATTCAGTACTTC.